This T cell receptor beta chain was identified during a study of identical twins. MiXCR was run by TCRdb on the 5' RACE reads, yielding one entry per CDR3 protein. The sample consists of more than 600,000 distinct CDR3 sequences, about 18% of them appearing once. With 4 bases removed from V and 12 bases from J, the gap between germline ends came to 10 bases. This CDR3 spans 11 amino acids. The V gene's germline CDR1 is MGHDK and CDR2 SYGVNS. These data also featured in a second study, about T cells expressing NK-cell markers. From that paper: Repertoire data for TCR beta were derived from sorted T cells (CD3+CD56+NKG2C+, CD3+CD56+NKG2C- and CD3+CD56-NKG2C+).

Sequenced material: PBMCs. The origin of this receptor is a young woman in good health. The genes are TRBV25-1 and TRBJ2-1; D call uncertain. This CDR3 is CASSASRAQFF. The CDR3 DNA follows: TGTGCCAGCAGTGCGTCTCGTGCGCAGTTCTTC.